A single sample is the source of the 11 T cell receptor beta chains below, sequenced in a study of blood T cell repertoires in COVID-19. Produced via immunoSEQ multiplex PCR; TCRdb's table is partial and in-frame only. The sample lists 90,000 to 120,000 clones; around 83% were seen once. The specimen was peripheral blood. These receptors were taken from a human donor in a cohort sampled during active COVID-19.

The CDR3 spells CASSEVAGSYEQYF. CDR3 bases: TGTGCCAGCAGTGAGGTAGCGGGATCCTACGAGCAGTACTTC. The rearrangement uses TRBV2 and TRBJ2-7, with TRBD2 identical over 8 bases. V lost 3 bases to trimming and J lost 1 base; unmatched junction nucleotides: 2. CDR3 length: 14 amino acids. CDR1 SNHLY and CDR2 FYNNEI come from the germline V gene.

This rearrangement joins TRBV11-2 to TRBJ1-1, with 7 nucleotides matching TRBD1. Germline values: CDR1 SGHAT, CDR2 FQNNGV. The CDR3 totals 13 residues. The J segment lost 3 bases and the V segment lost 5 bases, leaving 3 bases of the junction unmatched. DNA for the CDR3: TGTGCCAGCAGCCAGGGGGTGGACACTGAAGCTTTCTTT. It encodes CASSQGVDTEAFF.

This rearrangement joins TRBV4-1 to TRBJ2-3; maybe TRBD2 (7 bases). Trimming shortened V by 0 bases and J by 15 bases, and 16 bases separated the two germline ends. CDR1 is MGHRA, CDR2 YSYEKL, per germline. The CDR3 totals 13 residues. As DNA, the CDR3 is TGCGCCAGCAGCCAAGATATACGGGGGGCCAGATATTTT. Translating it yields CASSQDIRGARYF.

The sample holds a few counts of this clone. The gene calls are TRBV30 and TRBJ1-4; D is unclear. Per the germline V gene, CDR1 is GTSNPN and CDR2 is SVGIG (reference sequence). The V end lost 3 bases, the J end lost 8 bases, and 10 bases lay between the germline ends. This CDR3 region has 12 residues. The CDR3, as DNA: TGTGCCTGGAGATTAGACGGGGAAAAACTGTTTTTT. Encoded protein: CAWRLDGEKLFF.

The DNA for the CDR3 is TGTGCCAGCAGTTTAGACAGGGGGTCGAGTGAGCAGTTCTTC. Protein product: CASSLDRGSSEQFF. The chain is built from TRBV3-1 (or the pseudogene TRBV3-2) and TRBJ2-1; TRBD1 aligns across 9 bases. J gave up 9 bases and V 6 bases, and 9 bases lay outside the gene matches. The CDR3 is made up of 14 amino acids. Germline CDR1 is LGHDT and CDR2 is YNNKEL (reference sequence).

The table lists this clone with a few counts. This sequence joins TRBV4-2 and TRBJ2-5; 9 bases are a match to TRBD2. The CDR3 spans 16 residues. Germline CDR1 LGHNA, CDR2 YNFKEQ. V lost 0 bases to trimming and J lost 5 bases; unmatched junction nucleotides: 7. In nucleotides, the CDR3 is TGTGCCAGCAGCCAAGATCAGTCTAGCGGGGAGGAGACCCAGTACTTC. Translation gives CASSQDQSSGEETQYF.

The genes are TRBV28 and TRBJ1-1, with a weak D call TRBD1 (6 bases). The V gene lost 2 bases and the J gene lost 3 bases, with 13 bases spanning the gap. CDR1 is MDHEN and CDR2 is SYDVKM in the germline V gene. The length of the CDR3 is 15 residues. CDR3 residues: CASSLTGRLDTEAFF. CDR3 in DNA: TGTGCCAGCAGTTTAACAGGGCGGCTGGACACTGAAGCTTTCTTT.

This clone was seen a few times. The chain uses TRBV7-9 and TRBJ1-1; D perhaps matches TRBD1 (6 bases). From germline, CDR1 is SEHNR and CDR2 FQNEAQ (reference sequence). This CDR3 comprises 14 residues. V shed 5 bases and J shed 4 bases, with 14 bases lying between them. CDR3 DNA: TGTGCCAGCAGCGGTTCAGGGGCTGGCACTGAAGCTTTCTTT. Translating it yields CASSGSGAGTEAFF. The full variable domain, rest sourced from reference TRBV7-9 and TRBJ1-1, is DTGVSQNPRHKITKRGQNVTFRCDPISEHNRLYWYRQTLGQGPEFLTYFQNEAQLEKSRLLSDRFSAERPKGSFSTLEIQRTEQGDSAMYLCASSGSGAGTEAFFGQGTRLTVV.

This clone was counted between two and nine times. The J gene is TRBJ2-5, the V gene TRBV7-3; possible D gene TRBD2, 6 bases. The length of the CDR3 is 15 residues. V was shortened by 8 bases and J by 5 bases, with 21 bases between the two germline ends. Germline V gene lookup returns CDR1 SGHTA and CDR2 FQGTGA. CDR3 nucleotides: TGTGCCAGCCGCCCCCCCCTTGCGCGGGATGAGACCCAGTACTTC. As protein: CASRPPLARDETQYF.

This chain uses TRBV2 with TRBJ1-1, with 7 bases matching TRBD1. This CDR3 is 15 amino acids long. In germline, CDR1 is SNHLY, CDR2 FYNNEI. V shed 6 bases and J 0 bases; nucleotides not matched to a gene: 7. CDR3 coding DNA: TGTGCCAGCAGGTCGCTCAGGGGGATGAACACTGAAGCTTTCTTT. Translated: CASRSLRGMNTEAFF.

The rearrangement joins TRBV12-5 to TRBJ1-1; TRBD1 matches 11 bases. Germline trimming cut 6 bases from V and 4 bases from J; bases unmatched to any gene: 10. Germline-derived CDR1 and CDR2 are LGHNT and FRNRAP. This CDR3 is 16 amino acids long. CDR3 loop: CASGPTGQGVSTEAFF. CDR3 DNA: TGTGCTAGTGGCCCAACGGGACAGGGGGTGAGCACTGAAGCTTTCTTT.